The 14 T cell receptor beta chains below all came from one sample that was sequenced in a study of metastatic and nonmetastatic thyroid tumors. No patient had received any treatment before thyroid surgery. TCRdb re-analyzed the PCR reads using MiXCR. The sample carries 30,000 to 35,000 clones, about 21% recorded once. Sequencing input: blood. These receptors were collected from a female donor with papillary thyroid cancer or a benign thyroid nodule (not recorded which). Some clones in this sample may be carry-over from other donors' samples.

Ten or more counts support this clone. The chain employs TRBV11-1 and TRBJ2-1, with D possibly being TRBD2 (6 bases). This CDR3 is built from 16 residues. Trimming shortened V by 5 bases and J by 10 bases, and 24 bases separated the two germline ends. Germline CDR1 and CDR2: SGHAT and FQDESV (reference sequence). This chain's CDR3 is CASSAQEGEVRFEQFF. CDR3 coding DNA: TGTGCCAGCAGCGCCCAGGAAGGGGAGGTTAGGTTCGAGCAGTTCTTC.

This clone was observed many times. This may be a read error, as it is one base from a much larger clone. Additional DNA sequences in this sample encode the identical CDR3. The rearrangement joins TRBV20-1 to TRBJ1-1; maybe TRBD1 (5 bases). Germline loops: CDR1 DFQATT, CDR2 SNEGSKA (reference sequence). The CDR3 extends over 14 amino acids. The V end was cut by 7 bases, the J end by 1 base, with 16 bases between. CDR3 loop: CSVASGTPNTEAFF. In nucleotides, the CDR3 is TGCAGTGTTGCATCCGGGACGCCGAACACTGAAGCTTTCTTT.

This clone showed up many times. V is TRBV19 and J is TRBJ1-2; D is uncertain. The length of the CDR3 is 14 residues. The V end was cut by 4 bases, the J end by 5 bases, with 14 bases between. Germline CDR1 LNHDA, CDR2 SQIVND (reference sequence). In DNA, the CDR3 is TGTGCCAGTAGTACCGTGTTGCAGCCGTATGGCTACACCTTC. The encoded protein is CASSTVLQPYGYTF.

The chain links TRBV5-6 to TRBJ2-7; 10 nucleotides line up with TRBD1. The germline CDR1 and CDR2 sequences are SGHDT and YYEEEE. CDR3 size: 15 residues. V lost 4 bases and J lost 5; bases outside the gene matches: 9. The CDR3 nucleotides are TGTGCCAGCAGCCTCGCGACAGGGGGCCTGGACGAGCAGTACTTC. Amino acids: CASSLATGGLDEQYF.

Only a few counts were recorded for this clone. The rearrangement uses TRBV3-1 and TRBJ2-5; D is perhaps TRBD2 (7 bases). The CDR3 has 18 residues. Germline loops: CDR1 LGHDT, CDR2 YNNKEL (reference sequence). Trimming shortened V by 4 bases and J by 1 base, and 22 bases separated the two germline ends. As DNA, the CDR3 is TGTGCCAGCAGCCCCCCTAGGGGGGGGGGCCTGCTCCAAGAGACCCAGTACTTC. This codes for CASSPPRGGGLLQETQYF.

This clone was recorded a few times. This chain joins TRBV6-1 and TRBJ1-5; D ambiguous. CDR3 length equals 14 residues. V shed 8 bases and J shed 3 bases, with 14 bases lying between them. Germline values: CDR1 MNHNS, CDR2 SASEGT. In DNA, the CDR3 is TGTGCCAGCCAAAGTAATGGGTTCAATCAGCCCCAGCATTTT. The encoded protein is CASQSNGFNQPQHF.

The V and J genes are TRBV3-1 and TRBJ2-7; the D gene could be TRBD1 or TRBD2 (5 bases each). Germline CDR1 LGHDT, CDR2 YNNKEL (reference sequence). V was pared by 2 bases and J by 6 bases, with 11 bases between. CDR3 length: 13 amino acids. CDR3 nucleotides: TGTGCCAGCAGCCAAAATCGAGGGACCGAGCAGTACTTC. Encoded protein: CASSQNRGTEQYF.

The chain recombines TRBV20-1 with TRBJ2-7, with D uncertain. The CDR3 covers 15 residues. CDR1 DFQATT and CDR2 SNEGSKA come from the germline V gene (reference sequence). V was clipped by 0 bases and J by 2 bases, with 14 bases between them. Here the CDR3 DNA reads TGCAGTGCTAGAGATCTTACAGATGGACCCTACGAGCAGTACTTC. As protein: CSARDLTDGPYEQYF.

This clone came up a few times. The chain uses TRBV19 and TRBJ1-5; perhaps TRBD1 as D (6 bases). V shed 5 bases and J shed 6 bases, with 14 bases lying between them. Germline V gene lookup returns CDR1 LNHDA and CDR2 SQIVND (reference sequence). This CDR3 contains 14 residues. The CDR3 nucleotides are TGTGCCAGTAGTTCCCAGGGGACGAGTCAGCCCCAGCATTTT. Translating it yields CASSSQGTSQPQHF.

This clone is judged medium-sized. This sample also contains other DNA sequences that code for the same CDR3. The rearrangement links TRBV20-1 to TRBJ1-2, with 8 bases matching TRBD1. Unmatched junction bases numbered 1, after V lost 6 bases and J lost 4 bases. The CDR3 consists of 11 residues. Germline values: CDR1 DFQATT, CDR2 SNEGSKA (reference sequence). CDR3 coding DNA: TGCAGTGCCGACAGGGGCTATGGCTACACCTTC. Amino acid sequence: CSADRGYGYTF.

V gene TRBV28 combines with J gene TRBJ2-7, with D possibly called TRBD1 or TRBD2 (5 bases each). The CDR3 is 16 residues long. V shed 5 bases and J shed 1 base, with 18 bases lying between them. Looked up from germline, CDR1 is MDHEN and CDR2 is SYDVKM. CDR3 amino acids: CASSAPGRSPSYEQYF. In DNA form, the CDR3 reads TGTGCCAGCAGTGCGCCGGGGCGTAGCCCTTCCTACGAGCAGTACTTC. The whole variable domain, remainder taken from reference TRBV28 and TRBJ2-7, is DVKVTQSSRYLVKRTGEKVFLECVQDMDHENMFWYRQDPGLGLRLIYFSYDVKMKEKGDIPEGYSVSREKKERFSLILESASTNQTSMYLCASSAPGRSPSYEQYFGPGTRLTVT.

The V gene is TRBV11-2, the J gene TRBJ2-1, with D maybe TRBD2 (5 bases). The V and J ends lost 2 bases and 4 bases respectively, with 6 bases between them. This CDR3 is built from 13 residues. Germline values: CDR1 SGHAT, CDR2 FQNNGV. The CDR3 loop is CASSLRGYNEQFF. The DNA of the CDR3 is TGTGCCAGCAGCTTACGGGGTTACAATGAGCAGTTCTTC. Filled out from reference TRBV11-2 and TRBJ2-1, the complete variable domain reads EAGVAQSPRYKIIEKRQSVAFWCNPISGHATLYWYQQILGQGPKLLIQFQNNGVVDDSQLPKDRFSAERLKGVDSTLKIQPAKLEDSAVYLCASSLRGYNEQFFGPGTRLTVL.

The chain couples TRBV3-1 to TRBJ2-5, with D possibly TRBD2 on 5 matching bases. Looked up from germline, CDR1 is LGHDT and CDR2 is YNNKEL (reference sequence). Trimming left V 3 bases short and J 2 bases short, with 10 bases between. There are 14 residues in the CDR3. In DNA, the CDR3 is TGTGCCAGCAGCCATCAGACTACACAAGAGACCCAGTACTTC. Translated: CASSHQTTQETQYF.

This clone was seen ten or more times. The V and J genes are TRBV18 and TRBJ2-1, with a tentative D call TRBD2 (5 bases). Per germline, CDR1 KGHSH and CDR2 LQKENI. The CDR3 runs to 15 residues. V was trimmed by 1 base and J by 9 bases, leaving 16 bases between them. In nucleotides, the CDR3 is TGTGCCAGCTCACCACAGGGAGACACCCTAGGTGAGCAGTTCTTC. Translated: CASSPQGDTLGEQFF.